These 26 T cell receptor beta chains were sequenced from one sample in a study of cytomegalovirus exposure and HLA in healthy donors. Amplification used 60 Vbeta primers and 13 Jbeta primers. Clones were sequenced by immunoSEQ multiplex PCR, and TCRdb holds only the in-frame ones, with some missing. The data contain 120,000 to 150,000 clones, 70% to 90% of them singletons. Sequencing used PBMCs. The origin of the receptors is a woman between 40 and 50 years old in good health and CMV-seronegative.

The CDR3 is CASSQDRANTEAFF. CDR3 nucleotides: TGCGCCAGCAGCCAGGACAGGGCTAACACTGAAGCTTTCTTT. The gene calls are TRBV5-1 and TRBJ1-1; 8 bases fit TRBD1. CDR3 length equals 14 residues. Trimming at V came to 4 bases and at J to 2 bases, leaving 4 bases not matched to a gene. Germline V lookup: CDR1 SGHRS, CDR2 YFSETQ.

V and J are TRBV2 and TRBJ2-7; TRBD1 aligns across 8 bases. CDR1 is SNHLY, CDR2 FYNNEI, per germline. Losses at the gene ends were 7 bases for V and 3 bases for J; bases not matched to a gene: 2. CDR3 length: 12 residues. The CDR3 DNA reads TGTGCCAGCAAGGGACAGGACTACGAGCAGTACTTC. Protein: CASKGQDYEQYF. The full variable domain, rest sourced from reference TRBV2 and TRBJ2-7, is EPEVTQTPSHQVTQMGQEVILRCVPISNHLYFYWYRQILGQKVEFLVSFYNNEISEKSEIFDDQFSVERPDGSNFTLKIRSTKLEDSAMYFCASKGQDYEQYFGPGTRLTVT.

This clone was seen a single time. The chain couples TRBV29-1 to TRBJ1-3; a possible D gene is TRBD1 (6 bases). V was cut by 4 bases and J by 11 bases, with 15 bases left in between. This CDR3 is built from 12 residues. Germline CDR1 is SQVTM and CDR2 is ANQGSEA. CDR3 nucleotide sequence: TGCAGCGTTGGGGACACCGGGGGGCCCATATATTTT. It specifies CSVGDTGGPIYF.

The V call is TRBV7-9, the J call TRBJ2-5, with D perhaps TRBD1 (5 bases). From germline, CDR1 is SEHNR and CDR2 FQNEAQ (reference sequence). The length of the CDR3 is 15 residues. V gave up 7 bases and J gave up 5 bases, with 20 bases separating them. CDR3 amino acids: CASTIGALGVETQYF. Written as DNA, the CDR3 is TGTGCCAGCACCATAGGGGCCCTAGGTGTGGAGACCCAGTACTTC.

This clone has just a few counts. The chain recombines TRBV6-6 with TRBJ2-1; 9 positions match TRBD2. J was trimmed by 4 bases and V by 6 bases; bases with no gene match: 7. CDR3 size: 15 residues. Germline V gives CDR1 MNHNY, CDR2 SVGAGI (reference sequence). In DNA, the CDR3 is TGTGCCAGCAGAGTTAGCGGGAGTAGGTACAATGAGCAGTTCTTC. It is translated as CASRVSGSRYNEQFF.

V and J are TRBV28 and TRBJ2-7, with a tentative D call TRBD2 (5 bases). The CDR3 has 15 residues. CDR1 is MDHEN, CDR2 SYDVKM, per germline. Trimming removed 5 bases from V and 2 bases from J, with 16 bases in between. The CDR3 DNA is TGTGCCAGCAGTCGAGGGCCCGCCGGCGCCTACGAGCAGTACTTC. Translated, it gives CASSRGPAGAYEQYF. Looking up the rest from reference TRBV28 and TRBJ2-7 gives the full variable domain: DVKVTQSSRYLVKRTGEKVFLECVQDMDHENMFWYRQDPGLGLRLIYFSYDVKMKEKGDIPEGYSVSREKKERFSLILESASTNQTSMYLCASSRGPAGAYEQYFGPGTRLTVT.

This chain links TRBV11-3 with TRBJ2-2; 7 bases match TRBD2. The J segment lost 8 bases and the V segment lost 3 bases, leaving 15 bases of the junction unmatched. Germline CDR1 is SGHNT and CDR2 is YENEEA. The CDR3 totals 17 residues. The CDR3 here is CASSLPGSSGGSGELFF. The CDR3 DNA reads TGTGCCAGCAGCTTGCCGGGATCTAGCGGAGGCTCGGGGGAGCTGTTTTTT.

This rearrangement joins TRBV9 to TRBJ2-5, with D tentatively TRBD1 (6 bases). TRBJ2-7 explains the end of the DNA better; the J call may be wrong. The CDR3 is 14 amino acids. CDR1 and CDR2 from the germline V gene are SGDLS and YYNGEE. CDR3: CASSVTGFSYEQYF. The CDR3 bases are TGTGCCAGCAGCGTAACAGGGTTCTCCTACGAGCAGTACTTC.

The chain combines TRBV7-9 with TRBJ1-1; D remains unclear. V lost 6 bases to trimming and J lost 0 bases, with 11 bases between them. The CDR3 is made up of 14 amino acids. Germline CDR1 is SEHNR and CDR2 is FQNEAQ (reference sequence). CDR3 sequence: CASRRETVNTEAFF. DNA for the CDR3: TGTGCCAGCAGACGGGAGACTGTGAACACTGAAGCTTTCTTT.

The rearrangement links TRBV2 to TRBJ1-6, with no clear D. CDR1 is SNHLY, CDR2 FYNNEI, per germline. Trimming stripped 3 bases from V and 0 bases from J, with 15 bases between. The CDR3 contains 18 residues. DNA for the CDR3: TGTGCCAGCAGTGAGATACCCGGGTTGAGCTCCTATAATTCACCCCTCCACTTT. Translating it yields CASSEIPGLSSYNSPLHF.

The CDR3 here is CAWSQAGNVLSNQPQHF. The CDR3 region has the DNA TGTGCCTGGAGTCAGGCCGGGAACGTACTTAGCAATCAGCCCCAGCATTTT. The chain links TRBV30 to TRBJ1-5, with D hard to call. The germline V gene encodes CDR1 GTSNPN and CDR2 SVGIG (reference sequence). This CDR3 is 17 amino acids long. V lost 2 bases and J 0 bases, leaving 17 bases between the germline ends.

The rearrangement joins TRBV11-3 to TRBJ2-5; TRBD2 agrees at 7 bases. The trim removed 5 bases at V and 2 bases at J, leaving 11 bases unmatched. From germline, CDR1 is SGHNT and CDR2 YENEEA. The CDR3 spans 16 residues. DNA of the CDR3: TGTGCCAGCAGCCCCCGAATAGGGCGGGGGCAAGAGACCCAGTACTTC. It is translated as CASSPRIGRGQETQYF. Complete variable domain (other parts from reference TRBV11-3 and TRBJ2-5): EAGVVQSPRYKIIEKKQPVAFWCNPISGHNTLYWYLQNLGQGPELLIRYENEEAVDDSQLPKDRFSAERLKGVDSTLKIQPAELGDSAVYLCASSPRIGRGQETQYFGPGTRLLVL.

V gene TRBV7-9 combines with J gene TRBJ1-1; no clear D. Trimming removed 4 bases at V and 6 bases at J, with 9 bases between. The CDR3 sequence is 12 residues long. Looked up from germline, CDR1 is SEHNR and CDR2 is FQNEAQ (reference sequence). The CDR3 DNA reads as TGTGCCAGCAGCTCCCCCATCCCTGAAGCTTTCTTT. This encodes CASSSPIPEAFF.

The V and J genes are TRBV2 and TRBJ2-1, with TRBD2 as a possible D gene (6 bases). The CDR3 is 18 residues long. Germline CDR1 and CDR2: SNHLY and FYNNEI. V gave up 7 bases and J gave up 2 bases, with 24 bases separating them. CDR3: CASNGRARVAEPYNEQFF. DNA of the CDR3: TGTGCCAGCAACGGCAGGGCCCGCGTAGCGGAGCCCTACAATGAGCAGTTCTTC.

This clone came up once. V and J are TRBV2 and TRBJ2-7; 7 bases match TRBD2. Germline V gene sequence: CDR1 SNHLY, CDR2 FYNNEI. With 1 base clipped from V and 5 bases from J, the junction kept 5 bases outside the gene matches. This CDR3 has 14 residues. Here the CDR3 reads CASSEVGAGNEQYF. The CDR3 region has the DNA TGTGCCAGCAGTGAAGTTGGAGCGGGAAACGAGCAGTACTTC.

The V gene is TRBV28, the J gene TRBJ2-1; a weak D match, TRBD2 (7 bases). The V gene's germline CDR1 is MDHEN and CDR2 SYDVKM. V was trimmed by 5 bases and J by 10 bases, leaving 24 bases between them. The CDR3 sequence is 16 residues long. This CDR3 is CASSPPGGREIGEQFF. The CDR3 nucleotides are TGTGCCAGCAGTCCCCCGGGGGGCAGGGAGATAGGAGAGCAGTTCTTC.

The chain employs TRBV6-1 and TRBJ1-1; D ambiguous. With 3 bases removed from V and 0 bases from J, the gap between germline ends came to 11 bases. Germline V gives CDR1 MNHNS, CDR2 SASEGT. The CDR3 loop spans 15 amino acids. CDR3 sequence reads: CASSEFRQVNTEAFF. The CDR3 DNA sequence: TGTGCCAGCAGTGAGTTTCGGCAGGTGAACACTGAAGCTTTCTTT.

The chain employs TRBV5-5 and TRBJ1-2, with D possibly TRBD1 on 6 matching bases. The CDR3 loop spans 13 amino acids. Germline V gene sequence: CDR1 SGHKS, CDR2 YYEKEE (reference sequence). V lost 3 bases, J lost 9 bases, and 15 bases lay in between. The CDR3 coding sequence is TGTGCCAGCAGCTCGCTGACACAGGGCCGCTACACCTTC. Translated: CASSSLTQGRYTF.

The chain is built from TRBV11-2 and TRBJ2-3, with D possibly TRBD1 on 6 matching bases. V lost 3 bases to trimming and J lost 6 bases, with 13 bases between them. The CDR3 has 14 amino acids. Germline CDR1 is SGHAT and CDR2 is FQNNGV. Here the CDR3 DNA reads TGTGCCAGCAGCTTTCCAGGGGAGTCGGATACGCAGTATTTT. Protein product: CASSFPGESDTQYF.

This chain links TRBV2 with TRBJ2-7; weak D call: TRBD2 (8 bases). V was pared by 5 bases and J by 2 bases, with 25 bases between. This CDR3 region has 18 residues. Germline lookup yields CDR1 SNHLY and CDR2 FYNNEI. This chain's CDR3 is CASSLPGTASGPTYEQYF. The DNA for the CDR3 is TGTGCCAGCAGTCTTCCCGGGACAGCTAGCGGGCCCACCTACGAGCAGTACTTC.

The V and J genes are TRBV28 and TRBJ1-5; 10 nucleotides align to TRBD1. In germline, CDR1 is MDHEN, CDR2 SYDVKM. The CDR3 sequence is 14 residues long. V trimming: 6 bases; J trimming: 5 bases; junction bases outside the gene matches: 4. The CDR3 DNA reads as TGTGCCAGCAGGGGGACAGGGGATTATCAGCCCCAGCATTTT. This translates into CASRGTGDYQPQHF.

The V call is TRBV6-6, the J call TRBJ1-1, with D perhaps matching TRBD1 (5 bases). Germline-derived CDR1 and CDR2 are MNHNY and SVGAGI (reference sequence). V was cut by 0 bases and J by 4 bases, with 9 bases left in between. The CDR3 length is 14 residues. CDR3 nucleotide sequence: TGTGCCAGCAGTTACTCGGGGGGTCTCACTGAAGCTTTCTTT. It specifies CASSYSGGLTEAFF.

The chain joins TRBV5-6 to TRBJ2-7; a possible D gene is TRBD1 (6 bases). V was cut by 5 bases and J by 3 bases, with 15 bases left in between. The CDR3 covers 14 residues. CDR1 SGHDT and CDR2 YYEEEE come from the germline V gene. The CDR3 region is CASRGSRGIYEQYF. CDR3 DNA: TGTGCCAGCAGGGGGTCCAGGGGAATCTACGAGCAGTACTTC.

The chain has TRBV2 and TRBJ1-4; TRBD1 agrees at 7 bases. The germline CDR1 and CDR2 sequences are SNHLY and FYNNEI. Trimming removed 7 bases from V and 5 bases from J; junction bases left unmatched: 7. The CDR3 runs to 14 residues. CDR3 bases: TGTGCCAGCACCGAGGACAGGCCCAATGAAAAACTGTTTTTT. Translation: CASTEDRPNEKLFF.

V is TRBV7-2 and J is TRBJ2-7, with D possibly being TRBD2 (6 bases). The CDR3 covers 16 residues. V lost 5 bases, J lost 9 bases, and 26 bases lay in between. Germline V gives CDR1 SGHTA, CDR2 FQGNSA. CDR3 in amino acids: CASSRSEGLVWWGQYF. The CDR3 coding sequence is TGTGCCAGCAGCCGCTCCGAGGGACTGGTCTGGTGGGGGCAGTACTTC.

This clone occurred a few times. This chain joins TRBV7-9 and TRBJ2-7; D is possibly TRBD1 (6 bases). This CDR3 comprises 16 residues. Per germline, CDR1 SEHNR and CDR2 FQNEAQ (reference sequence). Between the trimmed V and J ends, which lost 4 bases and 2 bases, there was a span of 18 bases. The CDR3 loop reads CASSSFIRTGPYEQYF. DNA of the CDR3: TGTGCCAGCAGCTCCTTTATTCGAACAGGGCCCTACGAGCAGTACTTC.